The 3 T cell receptor beta chains below all came from one sample that was sequenced in a study of early T cells in non-severe SARS-CoV-2 infection. TCRdb passed the 5' RACE reads through MiXCR, listing each CDR3 protein once. The sample comprises tens of thousands of distinct CDR3 sequences, 10% to 12% of which are singletons, and approximately 5% rests with the top ten. This specimen was whole blood, taken at baseline. These receptors were taken from an adult who was a healthcare worker with PCR-confirmed SARS-CoV-2 infection or an uninfected control (not recorded which).

This sequence joins TRBV7-9 and TRBJ1-1, with D unclear. CDR3 length equals 13 residues. The V gene lost 7 bases and the J gene lost 7 bases, with 16 bases spanning the gap. Germline-derived CDR1 and CDR2 are SEHNR and FQNEAQ (reference sequence). CDR3 in amino acids: CASNSAGRGEAFF. In DNA form, the CDR3 reads TGTGCCAGCAACTCGGCGGGCCGGGGTGAAGCTTTCTTT.

This clonotype was detected only a few times. V usage is TRBV7-9 and J usage is TRBJ2-2, with 13 bases lining up with TRBD2. The CDR3 length is 16 residues. The V and J ends lost 3 bases and 6 bases, in that order; junction bases with no gene match: 4. Germline V lookup: CDR1 SEHNR, CDR2 FQNEAQ (reference sequence). CDR3 nucleotide sequence: TGTGCCAGCAGCTTCCGGACTAGCGGGGGCCCCGGGGAGCTGTTTTTT. Translation: CASSFRTSGGPGELFF.

This clonotype turned up a few times. This chain links TRBV12-3 or TRBV12-4 with TRBJ2-1; 14 positions match TRBD2. The length of the CDR3 is 14 residues. V lost 6 bases to trimming and J lost 7 bases; unmatched junction nucleotides: 2. This CDR3 reads CASRGLAGVNEQFF. CDR3 nucleotides: TGTGCCAGCAGGGGACTAGCGGGAGTTAATGAGCAGTTCTTC.